The 8 T cell receptor beta chains below were found in one sample sequenced in a study of blood T cell repertoires in COVID-19 (dated by TCRdb to 2018 to 2021). The library was obtained by the immunoSEQ multiplex PCR assay. TCRdb holds this immuneACCESS table with in-frame rearrangements only. Some clones are missing; in checked studies, unresolved V genes explain under half, and the rest has no known cause. For this sample the table gives about 80,000 clones, of which 70% to 90% were detected only once. Of the sample, approximately 5.1% falls within the top ten clones. Sequenced material: peripheral blood. These receptors originate from an elderly woman with acute or convalescent COVID-19.

This chain links TRBV30 with TRBJ2-7; D is ambiguous. The V and J ends lost 1 base and 2 bases respectively, with 9 bases between them. Germline values: CDR1 GTSNPN, CDR2 SVGIG (reference sequence). The CDR3 spans 13 residues. The CDR3 sequence is CAWSEQPTYEQYF. As DNA, the CDR3 is TGTGCCTGGAGTGAACAGCCTACCTACGAGCAGTACTTC.

The chain joins TRBV5-6 to TRBJ1-2; weak D call: TRBD1 (5 bases). CDR1 and CDR2 from the germline V gene are SGHDT and YYEEEE. V lost 0 bases, J lost 8 bases, and 17 bases lay in between. There are 15 residues in the CDR3. CDR3 nucleotides: TGTGCCAGCAGCTTGGCGCAGACCCCTGCAGGGGGCTACACCTTC. This codes for CASSLAQTPAGGYTF.

V and J are TRBV30 and TRBJ1-2, with 7 bases lining up with TRBD1. CDR3 size: 13 residues. Germline trimming cut 2 bases from V and 4 bases from J; bases unmatched to any gene: 4. Germline V gene sequence: CDR1 GTSNPN, CDR2 SVGIG (reference sequence). This CDR3 is CAWSRQGPYGYTF. The CDR3 nucleotides are TGTGCCTGGAGTCGACAGGGCCCCTATGGCTACACCTTC.

The chain combines TRBV11-2 with TRBJ2-1; TRBD2 matches 14 bases. J was trimmed by 4 bases and V by 3 bases; bases with no gene match: 2. The CDR3 length is 16 residues. From germline, CDR1 is SGHAT and CDR2 FQNNGV. The DNA of the CDR3 is TGTGCCAGCAGCTTTCGACTAGCGGGAGGGTACAATGAGCAGTTCTTC. Protein: CASSFRLAGGYNEQFF.

The chain couples TRBV7-6 to TRBJ1-6, with a weak D call TRBD1 (5 bases). The CDR3 runs to 14 residues. V lost 1 base, J lost 10 bases, and 11 bases lay in between. Germline CDR1 and CDR2: SGHVS and FNYEAQ. CDR3 sequence: CASSLVQVGSPLHF. The CDR3 coding sequence is TGTGCCAGCAGCTTAGTACAGGTTGGCTCACCCCTCCACTTT.

V is TRBV5-1 and J is TRBJ1-6, with D hard to call. The germline gives CDR1 SGHRS, CDR2 YFSETQ. V was trimmed by 2 bases and J by 7 bases, leaving 7 bases between them. The CDR3 loop spans 13 amino acids. CDR3 residues: CASSFQVNSPLHF. For the CDR3, the DNA is TGCGCCAGCAGCTTTCAGGTGAATTCACCCCTCCACTTT.

This clone was counted a few times. The rearrangement uses TRBV3-1 (or the pseudogene TRBV3-2) and TRBJ1-1; 8 positions match TRBD1. The CDR3 sequence is 15 residues long. CDR1 and CDR2 (germline): LGHDT, YNNKEL (reference sequence). The V gene end was trimmed by 5 bases and the J gene end by 3 bases; junction bases not matched to a gene: 8. CDR3 sequence (DNA): TGTGCCAGCAGCGAAGCAGGGGGCGCTTACACTGAAGCTTTCTTT. Encoded protein: CASSEAGGAYTEAFF.

V usage is TRBV13 and J usage is TRBJ2-7; possible D gene TRBD1, 8 bases. The V gene lost 1 base and the J gene lost 5 bases, with 21 bases spanning the gap. This CDR3 contains 17 residues. Germline V gene data show CDR1 as PRHDT and CDR2 as FYEKMQ (reference sequence). DNA of the CDR3: TGTGCCAGCAGCTTAGTCCGGGGGGACAGGACCTTCAACGAGCAGTACTTC. Translating it yields CASSLVRGDRTFNEQYF.